The source of this T cell receptor beta chain is a study of blood T cell repertoires in COVID-19. As for the study in general: Both acute and convalescent COVID-19 samples were obtained from the United States, Italy and Spain.

Trimming at V came to 3 bases and at J to 2 bases, leaving 3 bases not matched to a gene. Per the germline V gene, CDR1 is SGDLS and CDR2 is YYNGEE. There are 16 residues in the CDR3. In the authors' methods: Reference gene primer amplification gave estimated nucleated cell counts. Produced via immunoSEQ multiplex PCR; TCRdb's table is partial and in-frame only. V and J calls and clone size are those listed in that table; D and trimming were worked out from the DNA. Among 250,000 to 350,000 clones listed, 90% were seen once. This clonotype originated in a woman aged 50 to 60 with COVID-19, enrolled during active disease. Specimen: peripheral blood. V usage is TRBV9 and J usage is TRBJ2-3, with 13 bases lining up with TRBD2. The CDR3: CASSAGLAGYTDTQYF. The CDR3 nucleotides read TGTGCCAGCAGCGCGGGACTAGCGGGATACACAGATACGCAGTATTTT.